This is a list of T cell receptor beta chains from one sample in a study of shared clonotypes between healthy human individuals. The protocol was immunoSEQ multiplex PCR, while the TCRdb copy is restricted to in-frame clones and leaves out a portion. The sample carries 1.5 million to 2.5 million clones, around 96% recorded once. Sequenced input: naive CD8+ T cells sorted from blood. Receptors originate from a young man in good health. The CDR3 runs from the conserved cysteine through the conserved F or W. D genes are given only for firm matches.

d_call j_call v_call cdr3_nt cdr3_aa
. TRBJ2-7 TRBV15 TGTGCCACCAGCAGAGAAATTGGGGTTAGCTCCTACGAGCAGTACTTC CATSREIGVSSYEQYF
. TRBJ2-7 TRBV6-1 TGTGCCAGCAGGGAGGGAACTACCTACGAGCAGTACTTC CASREGTTYEQYF
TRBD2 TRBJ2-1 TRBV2 TGTGCCAGCAGAGCGGGAGGGGGTTACAATGAGCAGTTCTTC CASRAGGGYNEQFF
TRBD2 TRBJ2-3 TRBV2 TGTGCCAGTTCGGGCGGGAGAACAGATACGCAGTATTTT CASSGGRTDTQYF
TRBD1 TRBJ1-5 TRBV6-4 TGTGCCACCGACACTGACAGGGACGGTAGCAATCAGCCCCAGCATTTT CATDTDRDGSNQPQHF
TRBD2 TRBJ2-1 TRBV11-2 TGTGCCAGCAGCTTAGTTGGGGAGGGAGGGCCATTCAATGAGCAGTTCTTC CASSLVGEGGPFNEQFF
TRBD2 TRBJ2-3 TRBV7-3 TGTGCCAGCAGTAGCGGGGGGAGCACAGATACGCAGTATTTT CASSSGGSTDTQYF
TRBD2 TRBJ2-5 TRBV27 TGTGCCAGCAGGATGCCGGGACTAGAAGAGACCCAGTACTTC CASRMPGLEETQYF
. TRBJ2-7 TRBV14 TGTGCCAGCAGCCCTATCATAACAGGCTCCTACGAGCAGTACTTC CASSPIITGSYEQYF
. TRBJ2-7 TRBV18 TGTGCCAGCTCACCATTGGAGACTTCAAGCTCCTACGAGCAGTACTTC CASSPLETSSSYEQYF
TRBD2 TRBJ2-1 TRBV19 TGTGCCAGTGGTCGACTAGCGGGAGTAGGGAATGAGCAGTTCTTC CASGRLAGVGNEQFF
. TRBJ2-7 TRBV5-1 TGCGCCAGCAGCTTGAGGAGAAACCCCTACGAGCAGTACTTC CASSLRRNPYEQYF
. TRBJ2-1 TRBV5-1 TGCGCCAGCAGCTTGACAGATTACAATGAGCAGTTCTTC CASSLTDYNEQFF